This T cell receptor (beta chain) was sequenced in a study of blood T cell repertoires in COVID-19. In the study overall: COVID-19 samples collected from the United States, Italy and Spain covered acute and convalescent phases. PBMCs, B-cell-depleted T cells, or T cells were the source of the cDNA or gDNA that made up the material.

Original analysis: Reference gene primer amplification in the assay estimated nucleated cell counts. Clones were sequenced by immunoSEQ multiplex PCR, and TCRdb holds only the in-frame ones, with some missing. Clone size and V and J calls were adopted from that table, with D and trimming inferred from the DNA. The table lists about 200,000 clones, 70% to 85% of them singletons. V shed 4 bases, J shed 5 bases, and the junction held 9 bases outside the gene matches. The CDR3 extends over 15 amino acids. Germline CDR1 reads MNHEY; CDR2 reads SVGAGI. This chain connects TRBV6-5 to TRBJ2-3, with 7 bases that match TRBD1. The source is a human donor in a cohort sampled during active COVID-19. Material for sequencing was peripheral blood. The CDR3 reads CASSFSGTEVDTQYF. CDR3 coding DNA: TGTGCCAGCAGTTTCTCCGGGACAGAAGTAGATACGCAGTATTTT.